This TCR beta chain was identified during a study of CD8+ T cells in alopecia areata. Worth noting for this clone: What it binds is not known.

Trimming removed 9 bases from V and 0 bases from J, with 16 bases in between. The germline V gene has CDR1 LNHDA and CDR2 SQIVND (reference sequence). This CDR3 comprises 15 residues. Study findings and constraints: Especially in alopecia totalis/universalis, lesional scalp showed greater clonality than normal scalp did.

Following RNA extraction, reverse transcription yielded cDNA that acted as the sequencing template. Using immunoSEQ multiplex PCR, the repertoire was profiled, and TCRdb retains in-frame clones only, with some absent. In the table there are 100,000 to 150,000 clones, around 49% of which are singletons. The material was CD8+ T cells sorted from blood, obtained at week 0. The chain couples TRBV19 to TRBJ2-3; perhaps TRBD2 as D (6 bases). The sequence derives from a human donor with alopecia areata. The CDR3 region has the DNA TGTGCCAGCGATCCTGGGGGGATTAGCACAGATACGCAGTATTTT. It specifies CASDPGGISTDTQYF.